These 31 T cell receptor beta chains originate from one sample sequenced in a study of blood T cell repertoires in COVID-19. Method: immunoSEQ multiplex PCR; TCRdb's copy keeps in-frame clones and lacks some. The sample records 80,000 to 100,000 clones, around 87% being singletons. The source material was peripheral blood. The origin of the receptors is a human donor in a cohort sampled during active COVID-19.

This chain joins TRBV12-3 or TRBV12-4 and TRBJ2-7; TRBD2 aligns across 10 bases. Germline trimming cut 9 bases from V and 9 bases from J; bases unmatched to any gene: 11. The CDR3 contains 13 residues. The CDR3 sequence is CASTSGTKGVQYF. CDR3 coding DNA: TGTGCCAGTACTAGCGGGACGAAGGGGGTGCAGTACTTC.

The chain combines TRBV6-6 with TRBJ2-6; the D is unclear. The CDR3 is 15 amino acids. Germline CDR1 is MNHNY and CDR2 is SVGAGI (reference sequence). Trimming pared 8 bases from V and 2 bases from J, leaving 13 bases between. The CDR3 loop reads CASLDDEAGANVLTF. CDR3 sequence (DNA): TGTGCCAGCCTAGATGACGAGGCTGGGGCCAACGTCCTGACTTTC.

The chain joins TRBV19 to TRBJ1-1; TRBD1 agrees at 12 bases. The CDR3 spans 14 residues. The germline CDR1 and CDR2 sequences are LNHDA and SQIVND (reference sequence). The V segment lost 4 bases and the J segment 7 bases; nucleotides outside the gene matches: 4. The CDR3 DNA follows: TGTGCCAGTAGTACCCGGGACAGGGGGCGTGAAGCTTTCTTT. Translating gives CASSTRDRGREAFF.

This chain joins TRBV11-2 and TRBJ2-7; TRBD1 matches 10 bases. Germline values: CDR1 SGHAT, CDR2 FQNNGV. The CDR3 has 16 amino acids. With 4 bases clipped from V and 4 bases from J, the junction kept 10 bases outside the gene matches. Here the CDR3 reads CASSSTTGGGLYEQYF. The CDR3 DNA reads as TGTGCCAGCAGCTCAACGACAGGGGGCGGGTTGTACGAGCAGTACTTC. The full variable domain, rest sourced from reference TRBV11-2 and TRBJ2-7, is EAGVAQSPRYKIIEKRQSVAFWCNPISGHATLYWYQQILGQGPKLLIQFQNNGVVDDSQLPKDRFSAERLKGVDSTLKIQPAKLEDSAVYLCASSSTTGGGLYEQYFGPGTRLTVT.

The chain uses TRBV9 and TRBJ2-7; TRBD2 agrees at 11 bases. The CDR3 runs 15 residues. From germline, CDR1 is SGDLS and CDR2 YYNGEE. After removal of 0 bases from V and 4 bases from J, the junction contained 3 bases not matched to a gene. The CDR3 nucleotides are TGTGCCAGCAGCGTAGGGCTAGCGGGAGGATACGAGCAGTACTTC. It codes for CASSVGLAGGYEQYF.

The V call is TRBV5-5, the J call TRBJ2-3; 7 bases line up with TRBD1. CDR1 SGHKS and CDR2 YYEKEE come from the germline V gene (reference sequence). With V trimmed by 3 bases and J by 1 base, 2 bases remained unmatched. The CDR3 contains 14 residues. Here the CDR3 reads CASSWDSGTDTQYF. DNA for the CDR3: TGTGCCAGCAGCTGGGACAGCGGCACAGATACGCAGTATTTT.

V is TRBV12-3 or TRBV12-4 and J is TRBJ2-7; a weak D match, TRBD2 (6 bases). CDR3 length: 13 amino acids. V shed 6 bases and J shed 4 bases, with 13 bases lying between them. CDR3 bases: TGTGCCAGCAGCTCTGGGGGGATGTACGAGCAGTACTTC. Residues: CASSSGGMYEQYF.

The V gene is TRBV3-1 (or the pseudogene TRBV3-2), the J gene TRBJ1-2; a weak D match, TRBD1 (6 bases). Trimming stripped 4 bases from V and 4 bases from J, with 10 bases between. The germline CDR1 and CDR2 sequences are LGHDT and YNNKEL (reference sequence). This CDR3 is built from 13 residues. DNA for the CDR3: TGTGCCAGCAGCCGGACAGAACGCTATGGCTACACCTTC. Translation: CASSRTERYGYTF.

The rearrangement links TRBV19 to TRBJ1-2, with 11 bases matching TRBD1. With V trimmed by 4 bases and J by 7 bases, 5 bases remained unmatched. Germline lookup yields CDR1 LNHDA and CDR2 SQIVND (reference sequence). CDR3 length: 14 amino acids. For the CDR3, the DNA is TGTGCCAGTAGTAATGGACAGGGGGCGCGTGGCTACACCTTC. As protein: CASSNGQGARGYTF.

The chain is built from TRBV2 and TRBJ2-5; D is ambiguous. Germline lookup yields CDR1 SNHLY and CDR2 FYNNEI. Trimming removed 1 base at V and 7 bases at J, with 13 bases between. The CDR3 spans 14 residues. The CDR3 loop is CASSEGVPGWTQYF. The DNA of the CDR3 is TGTGCCAGCAGTGAAGGGGTGCCAGGATGGACCCAGTACTTC. Together with reference TRBV2 and TRBJ2-5, the CDR3 gives the full variable domain: EPEVTQTPSHQVTQMGQEVILRCVPISNHLYFYWYRQILGQKVEFLVSFYNNEISEKSEIFDDQFSVERPDGSNFTLKIRSTKLEDSAMYFCASSEGVPGWTQYFGPGTRLLVL.

The chain recombines TRBV7-2 with TRBJ2-3; 11 bases match TRBD2. The ends lost 1 base at V and 5 bases at J; junction bases unmatched: 11. The CDR3 covers 18 residues. The germline V gene has CDR1 SGHTA and CDR2 FQGNSA. CDR3 nucleotide sequence: TGTGCCAGCAGCTTAGTCGCTAGCGGGAGGTGGGCCGAAGATACGCAGTATTTT. This translates into CASSLVASGRWAEDTQYF.

The chain is built from TRBV20-1 and TRBJ1-2; no reliable D call. V gave up 3 bases and J gave up 7 bases, with 9 bases separating them. This CDR3 is built from 11 residues. In germline, CDR1 is DFQATT, CDR2 SNEGSKA (reference sequence). CDR3: CSARYPFGYTF. Written as DNA, the CDR3 is TGCAGTGCTAGGTATCCGTTTGGCTACACCTTC.

CDR3 amino acids: CASSLVGSPLHF. Here the CDR3 DNA reads TGTGCCAGCAGTTTAGTCGGTTCACCCCTCCACTTT. This chain connects TRBV28 to TRBJ1-6; D ambiguous. This CDR3 is built from 12 residues. Trimming pared 2 bases from V and 9 bases from J, leaving 5 bases between. Germline assignment: CDR1 MDHEN and CDR2 SYDVKM.

This chain links TRBV2 with TRBJ1-5, with 9 bases identical to TRBD1. The CDR3 runs 14 residues. The V gene's germline CDR1 is SNHLY and CDR2 FYNNEI. J was trimmed by 7 bases and V by 4 bases; bases with no gene match: 5. CDR3 residues: CASSAGQGSQPQHF. The DNA for the CDR3 is TGTGCCAGCAGTGCGGGACAGGGATCCCAGCCCCAGCATTTT.

This chain links TRBV11-3 with TRBJ2-1; 7 bases match TRBD2. J gave up 9 bases and V 1 base, and 9 bases lay outside the gene matches. The V gene's germline CDR1 is SGHNT and CDR2 YENEEA. The CDR3 is made up of 15 amino acids. Here the CDR3 DNA reads TGTGCCAGCAGCTTAGCGGGCGGGAGCAGGATTGAGCAGTTCTTC. This codes for CASSLAGGSRIEQFF.

The chain combines TRBV15 with TRBJ1-2, with 7 nucleotides matching TRBD1. The CDR3 extends over 14 amino acids. Germline loops: CDR1 LNHNV, CDR2 YYDKDF (reference sequence). V lost 7 bases, J lost 10 bases, and 15 bases stayed unmatched. Here the CDR3 DNA reads TGTGCCACCACCCACCTATTCAACAGGGGCCCCTACACCTTC. It yields the protein CATTHLFNRGPYTF.

This rearrangement joins TRBV6-2 or TRBV6-3 to TRBJ2-1; the match to TRBD2 covers 10 bases. CDR3 size: 17 residues. CDR1 and CDR2 from the germline V gene are MNHEY and SVGEGT. V lost 2 bases to trimming and J lost 7 bases; unmatched junction nucleotides: 11. The DNA for the CDR3 is TGTGCCAGCAGTTACCCAACGTGGCTAGCGGGAGTAAATGAGCAGTTCTTC. Translated: CASSYPTWLAGVNEQFF.

This clone was detected once. The V call is TRBV13, the J call TRBJ2-7, with D perhaps TRBD1 (6 bases). The CDR3 covers 12 residues. Trimming cost V 5 bases and J 4 bases, with 9 bases left between them. Germline V gene sequence: CDR1 PRHDT, CDR2 FYEKMQ (reference sequence). CDR3 coding DNA: TGTGCCAGCAGCAGGGGGTCTTACGAGCAGTACTTC. Its protein product is CASSRGSYEQYF.

The chain uses TRBV12-3 or TRBV12-4 and TRBJ1-2; 10 bases are a match to TRBD1. The V gene end was trimmed by 3 bases and the J gene end by 7 bases; junction bases not matched to a gene: 2. The CDR3 contains 13 residues. CDR3 region: CASSFGTGVGYTF. CDR3 DNA sequence: TGTGCCAGCAGTTTCGGGACAGGGGTTGGCTACACCTTC.

The rearrangement uses TRBV11-2 and TRBJ2-7; D may be TRBD1 (5 bases). The CDR3 is 14 amino acids. Looked up from germline, CDR1 is SGHAT and CDR2 is FQNNGV. Trimming pared 5 bases from V and 5 bases from J, leaving 16 bases between. In nucleotides, the CDR3 is TGTGCCAGCAGCGACTGGAAGGGGAAGCACGAGCAGTACTTC. Amino acids: CASSDWKGKHEQYF.

V usage is TRBV5-4 and J usage is TRBJ1-2; possible D gene TRBD1, 5 bases. Germline CDR1 SGHNT, CDR2 YYREEE (reference sequence). Trimming shortened V by 0 bases and J by 5 bases, and 14 bases separated the two germline ends. This CDR3 region has 15 residues. CDR3 amino acids: CASSLAMWGGYGYTF. The DNA of the CDR3 is TGTGCCAGCAGCTTGGCCATGTGGGGGGGGTATGGCTACACCTTC.

The genes are TRBV28 and TRBJ1-2; 12 bases agree with TRBD1. The CDR3 covers 17 residues. Germline CDR1 MDHEN, CDR2 SYDVKM. Trimming removed 2 bases from V and 5 bases from J; junction bases left unmatched: 9. DNA of the CDR3: TGTGCCAGCAGTTTAGTAGGGGGGACAGGGGGCAGGTATGGCTACACCTTC. Residues: CASSLVGGTGGRYGYTF.

The chain joins TRBV2 to TRBJ2-7; 9 bases match TRBD1. Germline CDR1 and CDR2: SNHLY and FYNNEI. With V trimmed by 2 bases and J by 3 bases, 5 bases remained unmatched. The CDR3 has 15 residues. CDR3 region: CASSESPTGGYEQYF. CDR3 DNA sequence: TGTGCCAGCAGTGAAAGCCCGACAGGGGGCTACGAGCAGTACTTC.

The genes are TRBV2 and TRBJ2-1, with 9 nucleotides matching TRBD2. The CDR3 is 14 amino acids. With 6 bases clipped from V and 14 bases from J, the junction kept 14 bases outside the gene matches. From germline, CDR1 is SNHLY and CDR2 FYNNEI. In DNA form, the CDR3 reads TGTGCCAGCAGGGAGGGGGAACTAGCGGGTAACGAGTTCTTC. Translated, it gives CASREGELAGNEFF.

The CDR3 DNA reads TGTGCCAGCAGTTCCAGGGACAGGGCACCCTATGGCTACACCTTC. Translated: CASSSRDRAPYGYTF. The chain joins TRBV28 to TRBJ1-2, with 9 bases aligning to TRBD1. Germline-derived CDR1 and CDR2 are MDHEN and SYDVKM. The junction had 7 bases not matched to a gene; V was cut back by 4 bases and J by 4 bases. There are 15 residues in the CDR3.

The rearrangement uses TRBV3-1 (or the pseudogene TRBV3-2) and TRBJ2-1; D not resolved. The germline V gene has CDR1 LGHDT and CDR2 YNNKEL (reference sequence). The CDR3 sequence is 13 residues long. V was trimmed by 1 base and J by 3 bases, leaving 4 bases between them. As DNA, the CDR3 is TGTGCCAGCAGCCAAGCGTTCTACAATGAGCAGTTCTTC. Its translation: CASSQAFYNEQFF.

The chain couples TRBV5-4 to TRBJ2-7; 13 bases map to TRBD2. Unmatched junction bases numbered 13, after V lost 4 bases and J lost 6 bases. Germline CDR1 is SGHNT and CDR2 is YYREEE (reference sequence). The CDR3 has 17 amino acids. The CDR3: CASSVGTSGNSRGEQYF. Here the CDR3 DNA reads TGTGCCAGCAGCGTCGGGACTAGCGGGAATTCGAGAGGCGAGCAGTACTTC.

This clone was counted a few times. V usage is TRBV25-1 and J usage is TRBJ1-3, with D perhaps matching TRBD1 (5 bases). This CDR3 is built from 14 residues. V gave up 8 bases and J gave up 0 bases, with 11 bases separating them. Looked up from germline, CDR1 is MGHDK and CDR2 is SYGVNS. The CDR3 DNA follows: TGTGCCAGCTCTCCGGGGGGCTCTGGAAACACCATATATTTT. Amino acids: CASSPGGSGNTIYF.

The chain recombines TRBV4-1 with TRBJ1-5; maybe TRBD1 (6 bases). The CDR3 runs to 15 residues. Germline CDR1 MGHRA, CDR2 YSYEKL. Deletions cut 1 base from V and 7 bases from J, with 14 bases between. The CDR3 reads CASSQGFRQEQPQHF. DNA of the CDR3: TGCGCCAGCAGCCAAGGGTTTAGACAGGAACAGCCCCAGCATTTT.

The chain couples TRBV5-8 to TRBJ1-2; D gene uncertain. Germline V gene lookup returns CDR1 SGHTS and CDR2 YDEGEE. V lost 6 bases and J lost 8, with 17 bases in between. There are 13 residues in the CDR3. Here the CDR3 reads CASIEFHLAGYTF. CDR3 in DNA: TGTGCCAGCATCGAATTCCATCTAGCGGGCTACACCTTC. The complete variable domain, with remaining parts taken from reference TRBV5-8 and TRBJ1-2, reads EAGVTQSPTHLIKTRGQQATLRCSPISGHTSVYWYQQALGLGLQFLLWYDEGEERNRGNFPPRFSGRQFPNYSSELNVNALELEDSALYLCASIEFHLAGYTFGSGTRLTVV.

The chain carries TRBV28 and TRBJ2-7; a weak D match, TRBD1 (5 bases). V shed 3 bases and J shed 2 bases, with 11 bases lying between them. The CDR3 runs 14 residues. Germline V lookup: CDR1 MDHEN, CDR2 SYDVKM. The CDR3 loop is CASSLWTNTYEQYF. DNA of the CDR3: TGTGCCAGCAGTTTGTGGACAAATACCTACGAGCAGTACTTC.